This T cell receptor beta chain was identified during a study of blood T cells in healthy people across ages. Study-level results: Older age coincided with a roughly linear decline in TCR beta diversity per million T cells. Relative to aged donors, long-lived donors carried more naive CD4+ cells and displayed higher diversity.

This clonotype was observed a few times. As yet, its antigen is unknown. Healthy individuals of Caucasian origin from Russia, aged roughly 6 to 100, served as donors. CDR3 length: 12 amino acids. Germline lookup yields CDR1 LGHNT and CDR2 FRNRAP. Trimming took 4 bases from V and 2 from J, leaving 6 bases between them. The second PCR ran roughly 6 to 11 cycles with a sample-barcoded 5' primer and J-beta primers. TCRdb itself ran the 5' RACE reads through MiXCR, one entry per CDR3 protein. The sample contains roughly 570,000 distinct CDR3 sequences, roughly 28% of which appear only once. This clonotype was obtained from a woman aged 65 to 85 in good health. The chain couples TRBV12-5 to TRBJ2-7; D remains unclear. Material for sequencing was blood. CDR3 sequence: CASGSFPYEQYF. The CDR3 DNA reads as TGTGCTAGTGGTTCCTTTCCCTACGAGCAGTACTTC.